The source of this T cell receptor (beta chain) is a study of vaccination and CD4 T cells after COVID-19. As for the study in general: The post-COVID samples were taken a median approximately 3.5 months after diagnosis, anywhere from 35 to 161.

Treatment reported: roughly 10-day PBMC culture with coronavirus spike peptide pools or control peptides (ViraFEST assay). Expansion of antigen-specific T cells with peptide pools by ViraFEST preceded sequencing of TCRs. Positive PCR tests were logged from March through December 2020, ahead of US Alpha, Beta and Delta variants. This clonotype was seen a few times. No antigen is known for it. Sequenced with the Oncomine TCR Beta short-read assay was DNA taken from cultured CD4+ T cells. Genomic DNA was drawn out of CD4+ T cells grown in culture. TCRdb independently ran MiXCR on the PCR reads; one entry per CDR3 protein. The sample carries around 17,000 distinct CDR3 sequences, under 40% recorded once. Sequencing input: cultured CD4+ T cells from blood. The origin of this receptor is a human donor with COVID-19.

CDR3 sequence reads: CASSPPYGYTF. The CDR3 DNA reads as TGTGCCAGCAGCCCCCCCTATGGCTACACCTTC. The V call is TRBV7-3, the J call TRBJ1-2, with D unclear. The CDR3 is made up of 11 amino acids. With 5 bases removed from V and 4 bases from J, the gap between germline ends came to 5 bases. Per germline, CDR1 SGHTA and CDR2 FQGTGA.